This T cell receptor (beta chain) appears in the sequencing data of a study of T cells in Graves' hyperthyroidism and ophthalmopathy. General observations from the study: Ophthalmopathy, which appeared later, was predicted by the model a median about 6 months before onset. Most thyroid clonotypes that were expanded above 0.001 also turned up in blood.

Amplification targeted TCR beta CDR3 regions from RNA transcripts. Primed by the HTBI set, a first-round RT-PCR was run on the TCR CDR3. TCRdb used MiXCR to reprocess the multiplex PCR reads, holding one entry per CDR3 protein. The table shows roughly 570,000 distinct CDR3 sequences, with about 45% occurring only once. Ten or more counts support this clonotype. Its target is not known. This receptor was identified in an adult woman with Graves' disease, either hyperthyroidism or ophthalmopathy (not recorded which). Specimen: peripheral blood or thyroid tissue (not recorded which).

CDR3 protein: CASSFLGTDYGYTF. The CDR3 DNA follows: TGTGCCAGCAGCTTCCTCGGGACAGACTATGGCTACACCTTC. The V gene is TRBV7-2, the J gene TRBJ1-2; 7 bases are a match to TRBD1. Trimming at V came to 3 bases and at J to 3 bases, leaving 4 bases not matched to a gene. Germline V gene data show CDR1 as SGHTA and CDR2 as FQGNSA. The CDR3 contains 14 residues.